These 32 T cell receptor beta chains were sequenced from one sample in a study of ipilimumab plus nivolumab after autologous stem cell transplantation. TCRdb's table, derived via immunoSEQ multiplex PCR, lists solely in-frame clones and lacks some. The sample lists 84,000 or so clones; 83% were seen once. Specimen: PBMCs, collected in a trial of ipilimumab plus nivolumab as post-transplant consolidation. Every receptor here comes from a male donor with diffuse large B-cell lymphoma.

This sequence joins TRBV6-4 and TRBJ2-1, with D hard to call. Looked up from germline, CDR1 is MRHNA and CDR2 is SNTAGT. The germline V and J ends were trimmed by 6 bases and 4 bases, with 10 bases remaining between them. The CDR3 runs 13 residues. The CDR3 DNA is TGTGCCAGCAGACGGCCTTCGTACAATGAGCAGTTCTTC. The encoded protein is CASRRPSYNEQFF.

The chain has TRBV4-2 and TRBJ2-5; perhaps TRBD1 as D (6 bases). This CDR3 contains 12 residues. V was clipped by 1 base and J by 7 bases, with 7 bases between them. In germline, CDR1 is LGHNA, CDR2 YNFKEQ. The CDR3 region is CASSQGRGTQYF. The CDR3 nucleotides are TGTGCCAGCAGCCAAGGCAGGGGGACCCAGTACTTC.

The chain has TRBV6-1 and TRBJ1-5; D might be TRBD1 (5 bases). Germline V gene lookup returns CDR1 MNHNS and CDR2 SASEGT. V was shortened by 8 bases and J by 0 bases, with 11 bases between the two germline ends. The CDR3 totals 14 residues. CDR3 bases: TGTGCCAGCGGCCCTGGGGGTAGCAATCAGCCCCAGCATTTT. This codes for CASGPGGSNQPQHF.

The gene calls are TRBV7-9 and TRBJ2-4; D could derive from TRBD1 or TRBD2 (6 bases each). With 2 bases removed from V and 0 bases from J, the gap between germline ends came to 20 bases. Per germline, CDR1 SEHNR and CDR2 FQNEAQ (reference sequence). The CDR3 runs 19 residues. CDR3 region: CASSLSQPSRGAAKNIQYF. As DNA, the CDR3 is TGTGCCAGCAGCTTATCCCAGCCTTCGAGGGGGGCAGCCAAAAACATTCAGTACTTC.

The rearrangement joins TRBV5-1 to TRBJ1-2; no reliable D call. CDR1 is SGHRS, CDR2 YFSETQ, per germline. The V end lost 0 bases, the J end lost 9 bases, and 9 bases lay between the germline ends. The CDR3 loop spans 12 amino acids. CDR3 amino acids: CASSLVADRYTF. The CDR3 bases are TGCGCCAGCAGCTTGGTGGCAGATCGCTACACCTTC.

V is TRBV19 and J is TRBJ2-7, with 10 bases that match TRBD2. V gave up 5 bases and J gave up 0 bases; unmatched junction bases: 4. The CDR3 runs 15 residues. CDR1 and CDR2 from the germline V gene are LNHDA and SQIVND (reference sequence). The CDR3 DNA sequence: TGTGCCAGTAGTGCACTAGCGGGGAGCTCCTACGAGCAGTACTTC. Translation: CASSALAGSSYEQYF.

This chain links TRBV19 with TRBJ1-5; D gene unclear. The CDR3 runs to 14 residues. Germline assignment: CDR1 LNHDA and CDR2 SQIVND (reference sequence). V was trimmed by 3 bases and J by 3 bases, leaving 9 bases between them. For the CDR3, the DNA is TGTGCCAGTAGTATCCTGGCATACAATCAGCCCCAGCATTTT. It yields the protein CASSILAYNQPQHF.

V and J are TRBV29-1 and TRBJ2-3, with TRBD2 identical over 13 bases. From germline, CDR1 is SQVTM and CDR2 ANQGSEA. V gave up 4 bases and J gave up 6 bases; unmatched junction bases: 1. The CDR3 covers 13 residues. CDR3 DNA sequence: TGCAGCGTTGCGACTAGCGGGGGGGATACGCAGTATTTT. Translation gives CSVATSGGDTQYF.

The CDR3 DNA is TGTGCCAGCAGCGTGGCCAGCCGGGGGGAGCAGTTCTTC. Residues: CASSVASRGEQFF. This chain uses TRBV7-8 with TRBJ2-1, with D perhaps matching TRBD2 (6 bases). The CDR3 spans 13 residues. Trimming pared 5 bases from V and 10 bases from J, leaving 15 bases between. CDR1 is SGHVS and CDR2 is FQNEAQ in the germline V gene.

The V gene is TRBV28, the J gene TRBJ1-4; D ambiguous. The CDR3 length is 11 residues. Germline V gene sequence: CDR1 MDHEN, CDR2 SYDVKM. Trimming removed 7 bases from V and 8 bases from J, with 8 bases in between. CDR3 in amino acids: CASTPGEKLFF. The CDR3 DNA sequence: TGTGCCAGCACCCCCGGGGAAAAACTGTTTTTT.

In this sample, this clone turned up once. The chain uses TRBV19 and TRBJ2-3, with 9 bases lining up with TRBD1. The CDR3 is 18 amino acids. Trimming removed 4 bases from V and 4 bases from J; junction bases left unmatched: 15. CDR1 and CDR2 from the germline V gene are LNHDA and SQIVND (reference sequence). The CDR3 is CASSTRGATGGQADTQYF. The CDR3, as DNA: TGTGCCAGTAGTACAAGGGGGGCGACAGGGGGACAAGCAGATACGCAGTATTTT.

A few counts support this clone. The chain employs TRBV5-6 and TRBJ1-1, with D possibly TRBD1 on 6 matching bases. From germline, CDR1 is SGHDT and CDR2 YYEEEE. V was shortened by 1 base and J by 10 bases, with 11 bases between the two germline ends. This CDR3 has 12 amino acids. CDR3 in amino acids: CASSLSRGVAFF. In nucleotides, the CDR3 is TGTGCCAGCAGCTTGAGCAGGGGCGTAGCTTTCTTT. Together with reference TRBV5-6 and TRBJ1-1, the CDR3 gives the full variable domain: DAGVTQSPTHLIKTRGQQVTLRCSPKSGHDTVSWYQQALGQGPQFIFQYYEEEERQRGNFPDRFSGHQFPNYSSELNVNALLLGDSALYLCASSLSRGVAFFGQGTRLTVV.

The genes are TRBV5-1 and TRBJ1-1, with 7 bases fitting TRBD1. The J segment lost 2 bases and the V segment lost 4 bases, leaving 5 bases of the junction unmatched. Germline V lookup: CDR1 SGHRS, CDR2 YFSETQ. This CDR3 has 14 residues. The CDR3 nucleotides are TGCGCCAGCAGCACCCGACAGGGAAACACTGAAGCTTTCTTT. Protein: CASSTRQGNTEAFF.

The chain is built from TRBV7-3 and TRBJ2-3; tentative D call: TRBD1 (5 bases). Trimming stripped 1 base from V and 3 bases from J, with 8 bases between. Looked up from germline, CDR1 is SGHTA and CDR2 is FQGTGA. There are 14 residues in the CDR3. The CDR3 nucleotides read TGTGCCAGCAGCTTAATTGCAGGGACAGATACGCAGTATTTT. This encodes CASSLIAGTDTQYF.

The gene calls are TRBV5-1 and TRBJ1-1; 9 positions agree with TRBD1. The germline V gene has CDR1 SGHRS and CDR2 YFSETQ. The V gene end was trimmed by 4 bases and the J gene end by 0 bases; junction bases not matched to a gene: 4. CDR3 size: 15 residues. The CDR3 DNA follows: TGCGCCAGCAGCGGGGGACAGGGTTTGAACACTGAAGCTTTCTTT. Translation: CASSGGQGLNTEAFF.

The chain recombines TRBV9 with TRBJ2-1; 9 nucleotides match TRBD2. There are 15 residues in the CDR3. After removal of 4 bases from V and 5 bases from J, the junction contained 7 bases not matched to a gene. CDR1 and CDR2 (germline): SGDLS, YYNGEE. CDR3 amino acids: CASSSTRGGNNEQFF. CDR3 DNA: TGTGCCAGCAGCTCGACGCGGGGGGGAAACAATGAGCAGTTCTTC.

The chain links TRBV19 to TRBJ1-2; D gene unclear. Germline V gene data show CDR1 as LNHDA and CDR2 as SQIVND (reference sequence). V was trimmed by 1 base and J by 6 bases, leaving 9 bases between them. The CDR3 has 13 residues. In nucleotides, the CDR3 is TGTGCCAGTAGTATAGTTCACCACCATGGCTACACCTTC. It translates to CASSIVHHHGYTF.

The rearrangement links TRBV7-3 to TRBJ1-1, with D perhaps TRBD1 (5 bases). Trimming shortened V by 5 bases and J by 1 base, and 14 bases separated the two germline ends. Germline CDR1 reads SGHTA; CDR2 reads FQGTGA. The CDR3 has 15 residues. DNA for the CDR3: TGTGCCAGCAGCCAAGGGGCGTTGAGGAACACTGAAGCTTTCTTT. This translates into CASSQGALRNTEAFF.

This clone was seen more than once but under ten times. The V call is TRBV19, the J call TRBJ1-1, with TRBD1 identical over 7 bases. The trim removed 5 bases at V and 4 bases at J, leaving 4 bases unmatched. CDR3 length: 13 amino acids. Germline CDR1 is LNHDA and CDR2 is SQIVND (reference sequence). The CDR3 nucleotides are TGTGCCAGTAGTCTCGGACAGGCCACTGAAGCTTTCTTT. It translates to CASSLGQATEAFF.

Points on this clone: The same CDR3 also results from other DNA sequences found in this sample. The chain recombines TRBV2 with TRBJ2-3, with D hard to call. Trimming took 4 bases from V and 5 from J, leaving 1 base between them. The CDR3 runs 10 residues. Germline lookup yields CDR1 SNHLY and CDR2 FYNNEI. The CDR3 DNA reads TGTGCCAGCAGTGTAGATACGCAGTATTTT. Amino acids: CASSVDTQYF.

This chain connects TRBV7-9 to TRBJ1-2; unclear D gene. The V end was cut by 3 bases, the J end by 4 bases, with 15 bases between. The CDR3 loop spans 15 amino acids. Germline CDR1 and CDR2: SEHNR and FQNEAQ (reference sequence). The CDR3 region has the DNA TGTGCCAGCAGCTTGGCCGGCACAGCTAGCTATGGCTACACCTTC. It specifies CASSLAGTASYGYTF.

The chain recombines TRBV9 with TRBJ2-2; 9 bases map to TRBD2. The V gene end was trimmed by 4 bases and the J gene end by 6 bases; junction bases not matched to a gene: 22. The CDR3 length is 20 residues. In germline, CDR1 is SGDLS, CDR2 YYNGEE. CDR3 amino acids: CASSPGLAQMWGTIAGELFF. CDR3 sequence (DNA): TGTGCCAGCAGCCCCGGACTAGCGCAAATGTGGGGGACAATCGCCGGGGAGCTGTTTTTT.

This rearrangement joins TRBV7-2 to TRBJ2-1; the D is unclear. There are 13 residues in the CDR3. V lost 2 bases, J lost 6 bases, and 8 bases lay in between. Germline V gene lookup returns CDR1 SGHTA and CDR2 FQGNSA. DNA of the CDR3: TGTGCCAGCAGCTTAAGACCAACCAATGAGCAGTTCTTC. Translated, it gives CASSLRPTNEQFF.

V is TRBV10-2 and J is TRBJ2-4; 7 positions agree with TRBD1. The V gene's germline CDR1 is WSHSY and CDR2 SAAADI. This CDR3 comprises 16 residues. V lost 0 bases and J lost 2; bases outside the gene matches: 4. The DNA for the CDR3 is TGCGCCAGCAGTGAGTCGGGACAGTTTACCAAAAACATTCAGTACTTC. Its protein is CASSESGQFTKNIQYF.

V usage is TRBV4-2 and J usage is TRBJ1-4; D gene ambiguous. This CDR3 contains 16 residues. Trimming cost V 6 bases and J 4 bases, with 18 bases left between them. CDR1 and CDR2 from the germline V gene are LGHNA and YNFKEQ. The CDR3 loop is CASRQIEGLGNEKLFF. The CDR3 nucleotides are TGTGCCAGCAGGCAAATCGAGGGCCTCGGTAATGAAAAACTGTTTTTT.

This chain joins TRBV27 and TRBJ1-2; TRBD1 aligns across 10 bases. The CDR3 contains 14 residues. Germline loops: CDR1 MNHEY, CDR2 SMNVEV (reference sequence). With 5 bases clipped from V and 8 bases from J, the junction kept 8 bases outside the gene matches. Here the CDR3 DNA reads TGTGCCAGCAGTCCACGACAGGGGGCCTTCGGCTACACCTTC. Amino acid sequence: CASSPRQGAFGYTF.

This chain joins TRBV9 and TRBJ2-3, with TRBD2 matching over 8 bases. This CDR3 contains 17 residues. Trimming cost V 0 bases and J 1 base; bases outside gene matches: 7. Germline values: CDR1 SGDLS, CDR2 YYNGEE. The CDR3 loop is CASSVGSLAGRTDTQYF. CDR3 sequence (DNA): TGTGCCAGCAGCGTAGGAAGTCTAGCGGGCCGCACAGATACGCAGTATTTT. Filled out from reference TRBV9 and TRBJ2-3, the complete variable domain reads DSGVTQTPKHLITATGQRVTLRCSPRSGDLSVYWYQQSLDQGLQFLIQYYNGEERAKGNILERFSAQQFPDLHSELNLSSLELGDSALYFCASSVGSLAGRTDTQYFGPGTRLTVL.

This chain uses TRBV5-6 with TRBJ2-3, with D tentatively TRBD1 (6 bases). The CDR3 runs to 16 residues. The V end lost 0 bases, the J end lost 6 bases, and 17 bases lay between the germline ends. In germline, CDR1 is SGHDT, CDR2 YYEEEE. The CDR3 sequence: CASSLAQGGTRDTQYF. In nucleotides, the CDR3 is TGTGCCAGCAGCTTGGCACAGGGTGGTACGCGGGATACGCAGTATTTT. The full variable domain, completed using reference TRBV5-6 and TRBJ2-3, is DAGVTQSPTHLIKTRGQQVTLRCSPKSGHDTVSWYQQALGQGPQFIFQYYEEEERQRGNFPDRFSGHQFPNYSSELNVNALLLGDSALYLCASSLAQGGTRDTQYFGPGTRLTVL.

The V and J genes are TRBV6-5 and TRBJ1-4; 8 bases match TRBD1. The germline V gene encodes CDR1 MNHEY and CDR2 SVGAGI. The CDR3 sequence is 15 residues long. V shed 6 bases, J shed 6 bases, and the junction held 9 bases outside the gene matches. The CDR3 is CASRETGVNDEKLFF. In DNA, the CDR3 is TGTGCCAGCAGAGAGACAGGGGTTAATGATGAAAAACTGTTTTTT.

The chain links TRBV30 to TRBJ2-7; D is undetermined. Germline V CDR1 and CDR2: GTSNPN, SVGIG (reference sequence). This CDR3 is built from 13 residues. With 8 bases removed from V and 0 bases from J, the gap between germline ends came to 14 bases. The CDR3 loop reads CAGTLQSSYEQYF. The CDR3 DNA is TGTGCCGGCACCCTTCAGAGCTCCTACGAGCAGTACTTC.

This clone is a singleton in its sample. This chain links TRBV7-8 with TRBJ2-5, with D perhaps matching TRBD2 (5 bases). Germline V CDR1 and CDR2: SGHVS, FQNEAQ. Trimming removed 5 bases at V and 1 base at J, with 14 bases between. The CDR3 is 15 residues long. The CDR3 spells CASSHRAGFQETQYF. The CDR3 region has the DNA TGTGCCAGCAGCCATCGGGCGGGTTTCCAAGAGACCCAGTACTTC.

For this clone: Other DNA sequences within the sample encode an identical CDR3. The chain uses TRBV2 and TRBJ1-3; TRBD1 matches 7 bases. From germline, CDR1 is SNHLY and CDR2 FYNNEI. This CDR3 spans 16 amino acids. J gave up 0 bases and V 6 bases, and 8 bases lay outside the gene matches. CDR3 protein: CASRTGTASSGNTIYF. For the CDR3, the DNA is TGTGCCAGCAGAACCGGGACAGCAAGCTCTGGAAACACCATATATTTT.